Shown below are 19 T cell receptor beta chains from a single sample sequenced in a study of cytomegalovirus exposure and HLA in healthy donors. Researchers ran the PCR with 60 Vbeta and 13 Jbeta primers. The data were produced by immunoSEQ multiplex PCR, yet TCRdb's version contains in-frame clones alone and is incomplete. The table shows tens of thousands of clones, with approximately 60% occurring only once. What was sequenced was PBMCs. The receptors derive from a woman younger than 45 in good health and CMV-seropositive.

The chain is built from TRBV6-5 and TRBJ2-7; D not certain. V was shortened by 2 bases and J by 6 bases, with 17 bases between the two germline ends. CDR1 and CDR2 (germline): MNHEY, SVGAGI. The CDR3 is made up of 15 amino acids. CDR3 sequence reads: CASSYSSHSSAEQYF. For the CDR3, the DNA is TGTGCCAGCAGTTACAGTTCGCACAGTTCAGCCGAGCAGTACTTC.

The chain combines TRBV4-1 with TRBJ2-7; D possibly corresponds to TRBD1 (5 bases). Trimming shortened V by 5 bases and J by 0 bases, and 17 bases separated the two germline ends. The CDR3 runs 16 residues. From germline, CDR1 is MGHRA and CDR2 YSYEKL. CDR3 sequence: CASSYLQGPNSYEQYF. The CDR3 nucleotides are TGCGCCAGCAGCTACCTCCAGGGTCCTAACTCCTACGAGCAGTACTTC.

The rearrangement links TRBV6-5 to TRBJ1-3; 7 bases line up with TRBD1. Unmatched junction bases numbered 4, after V lost 2 bases and J lost 0 bases. This CDR3 region has 16 residues. Germline values: CDR1 MNHEY, CDR2 SVGAGI. The chain's CDR3 is CASSYGDRNSGNTIYF. CDR3 sequence (DNA): TGTGCCAGCAGTTACGGGGACAGAAACTCTGGAAACACCATATATTTT.

The J gene is TRBJ2-5, the V gene TRBV6-1, with TRBD2 matching over 11 bases. Germline V gene sequence: CDR1 MNHNS, CDR2 SASEGT. CDR3 length: 15 residues. Germline trimming cut 3 bases from V and 6 bases from J; bases unmatched to any gene: 6. The DNA of the CDR3 is TGTGCCAGCAGTGATATAGCGGGGGGGCTGAAGACCCAGTACTTC. Translating it yields CASSDIAGGLKTQYF.

V and J are TRBV27 and TRBJ1-2, with 12 bases aligning to TRBD1. The CDR3 is 16 amino acids. V dropped 5 bases and J dropped 1; count of bases not matched to a gene: 5. The germline gives CDR1 MNHEY, CDR2 SMNVEV (reference sequence). The CDR3 region has the DNA TGTGCCAGCAGTCCGGGACAGGGGGCGGGTAACTATGGCTACACCTTC. It encodes CASSPGQGAGNYGYTF.

This clone was observed a handful of times. The V call is TRBV5-4, the J call TRBJ2-2, with D perhaps matching TRBD1 (5 bases). CDR3 length: 16 residues. Germline lookup yields CDR1 SGHNT and CDR2 YYREEE (reference sequence). V was clipped by 0 bases and J by 5 bases, with 14 bases between them. CDR3 in amino acids: CASSLGPGQGTGELFF. The CDR3 DNA reads as TGTGCCAGCAGCTTGGGGCCAGGGCAAGGGACCGGGGAGCTGTTTTTT.

The rearrangement links TRBV30 to TRBJ1-1; D might be TRBD1 (5 bases). Trimming cost V 4 bases and J 11 bases, with 20 bases left between them. The CDR3 has 13 residues. The germline CDR1 and CDR2 sequences are GTSNPN and SVGIG (reference sequence). The CDR3 DNA reads TGTGCCTGGAATCCGTCAGGGTTTAGTTTTGCTTTCTTT. Protein: CAWNPSGFSFAFF.

This chain joins TRBV7-8 and TRBJ1-1, with D perhaps matching TRBD1 (5 bases). The V and J ends lost 8 bases and 6 bases respectively, with 19 bases between them. The CDR3 extends over 14 amino acids. Germline CDR1 SGHVS, CDR2 FQNEAQ. CDR3 protein: CASGRVRQLPEAFF. The CDR3 DNA is TGTGCCAGCGGCCGGGTGAGACAGTTGCCTGAAGCTTTCTTT.

This clone turned up a few times. The chain links TRBV6-1 to TRBJ1-4; 9 positions agree with TRBD1. The V segment lost 5 bases and the J segment 6 bases; nucleotides outside the gene matches: 7. Germline CDR1 reads MNHNS; CDR2 reads SASEGT. This CDR3 has 15 amino acids. CDR3 DNA sequence: TGTGCCAGCAGTATGGGACAGGGAGCTTATGAAAAACTGTTTTTT. It encodes CASSMGQGAYEKLFF.

This chain links TRBV19 with TRBJ2-7; TRBD1 aligns across 9 bases. The CDR3 is made up of 16 amino acids. The germline V gene has CDR1 LNHDA and CDR2 SQIVND (reference sequence). V lost 7 bases and J lost 5; bases outside the gene matches: 15. The CDR3 DNA is TGTGCCAGTACCCCACAGGGGACAGGGTCCTTGCACGAGCAGTACTTC. This gives the protein CASTPQGTGSLHEQYF.

The V gene is TRBV7-2, the J gene TRBJ2-7, with unresolved D. This CDR3 is 11 amino acids long. Deletions cut 0 bases from V and 6 bases from J, with 3 bases between. The germline gives CDR1 SGHTA, CDR2 FQGNSA. The CDR3: CASSLAREQYF. In DNA, the CDR3 is TGTGCCAGCAGCTTAGCCCGCGAGCAGTACTTC.

The rearrangement joins TRBV5-1 to TRBJ2-7, with 10 bases identical to TRBD1. The CDR3 extends over 14 amino acids. Germline V gene data show CDR1 as SGHRS and CDR2 as YFSETQ. The junction had 6 bases not matched to a gene; V was cut back by 4 bases and J by 5 bases. The DNA for the CDR3 is TGCGCCAGCAGCCCGGGACAGGGGAGGGACGAGCAGTACTTC. Translated: CASSPGQGRDEQYF.

This chain joins TRBV7-2 and TRBJ1-1, with TRBD1 matching 8 bases. In germline, CDR1 is SGHTA, CDR2 FQGNSA. J was trimmed by 4 bases and V by 4 bases; bases with no gene match: 5. The CDR3 runs 14 residues. The CDR3 nucleotides are TGTGCCAGCAGCTCACAGGGACAGGTCACTGAAGCTTTCTTT. Its translation: CASSSQGQVTEAFF.

This clone turned up a few times. The gene calls are TRBV27 and TRBJ1-2; TRBD1 is a possible D gene (6 bases). V dropped 3 bases and J dropped 3 bases, with 11 bases sitting between them. The CDR3 length is 14 residues. Germline assignment: CDR1 MNHEY and CDR2 SMNVEV (reference sequence). The DNA of the CDR3 is TGTGCCAGCAGTTTCTCCGCAGGGGACTATGGCTACACCTTC. Translation: CASSFSAGDYGYTF.

The CDR3 protein is CASSLASGSETQYF. In DNA form, the CDR3 reads TGCGCCAGCAGCTTGGCGTCGGGGTCCGAGACCCAGTACTTC. The chain combines TRBV5-1 with TRBJ2-5; weak D call: TRBD2 (5 bases). The CDR3 consists of 14 residues. The germline V gene encodes CDR1 SGHRS and CDR2 YFSETQ. V was shortened by 0 bases and J by 5 bases, with 11 bases between the two germline ends.

The chain employs TRBV11-3 and TRBJ1-1; D gene ambiguous. Germline V lookup: CDR1 SGHNT, CDR2 YENEEA. This CDR3 spans 12 amino acids. Between the trimmed V and J ends, which lost 3 bases and 4 bases, there was a span of 6 bases. CDR3 DNA: TGTGCCAGCAGCTTCAGTTTCACTGAAGCTTTCTTT. It codes for CASSFSFTEAFF.

Details on this clone: Other DNA sequences of this sample code for an identical CDR3. The chain uses TRBV9 and TRBJ2-1; D gene ambiguous. CDR3 length: 16 residues. Trimming removed 0 bases from V and 0 bases from J, with 10 bases in between. Per germline, CDR1 SGDLS and CDR2 YYNGEE. CDR3 in DNA: TGTGCCAGCAGCGTAGGCGGCGCGGCCTCCTACAATGAGCAGTTCTTC. Translation: CASSVGGAASYNEQFF.

V is TRBV7-9 and J is TRBJ1-1; TRBD1 might be the D (6 bases). The CDR3 runs 13 residues. CDR1 and CDR2 from the germline V gene are SEHNR and FQNEAQ (reference sequence). Trimming took off 5 bases at V and 8 bases at J, with 15 bases between the two ends. The CDR3 here is CASSPRGIGEAFF. The DNA of the CDR3 is TGTGCCAGCAGCCCGAGGGGGATCGGAGAAGCTTTCTTT.

V gene TRBV19 combines with J gene TRBJ2-1; D is possibly TRBD2 (7 bases). Trimming shortened V by 7 bases and J by 6 bases, and 16 bases separated the two germline ends. The CDR3 runs 14 residues. CDR1 LNHDA and CDR2 SQIVND come from the germline V gene (reference sequence). CDR3 region: CASTGGGRGNEQFF. CDR3 coding DNA: TGTGCCAGTACGGGCGGGGGCAGGGGCAATGAGCAGTTCTTC.